There are a few counts of the clone carrying this T cell receptor beta chain. This sample was included in a study of T cell repertoires in cytomegalovirus infection. Background on the study: Signatures in public TCR beta sequences pointed to both CMV infection and matching HLA type.

From the reads, TCRdb called clonotypes with MiXCR, one entry per CDR3 protein. The sample lists approximately 100,000 distinct CDR3 sequences; 23% were seen once. Per the germline V gene, CDR1 is LNHNV and CDR2 is YYDKDF (reference sequence). V was clipped by 5 bases and J by 5 bases, with 13 bases between them. The CDR3 is 14 amino acids. The rearrangement uses TRBV15 and TRBJ1-5, with no clear D. The sample comprised CD8+ T cells from PBMCs. The TCR comes from a human donor in good health (CMV status not recorded). Some clones in this sample may be carry-over from other donors' samples. CDR3 DNA: TGTGCCACCAGCGAGCAGTCGAAATATCAGCCCCAGCATTTT. Protein sequence: CATSEQSKYQPQHF. Complete variable domain (other parts from reference TRBV15 and TRBJ1-5): DAMVIQNPRYQVTQFGKPVTLSCSQTLNHNVMYWYQQKSSQAPKLLFHYYDKDFNNEADTPDNFQSRRPNTSFCFLDIRSPGLGDTAMYLCATSEQSKYQPQHFGDGTRLSIL.